A single sample is the source of the 15 T cell receptor beta chains below, sequenced in a study of CD8+ T cells in alopecia areata. The authors extracted RNA and reverse transcribed it into cDNA as the sequencing template. Libraries were prepared by immunoSEQ multiplex PCR; TCRdb keeps only in-frame clonotypes and omits some of them. The repertoire holds under 250,000 clones, about three fifths seen once, with approximately 0.5% in the top ten. The sample in question was CD4+ T cells sorted from blood, obtained at week 0. Every receptor here comes from a human donor with alopecia areata.

CDR3 protein: CASSVGGTSATYEQYF. The CDR3 nucleotides are TGTGCCAGCAGCGTAGGAGGGACTAGCGCTACCTACGAGCAGTACTTC. The rearrangement links TRBV9 to TRBJ2-7; the match to TRBD2 covers 10 bases. The CDR3 sequence is 16 residues long. V lost 0 bases to trimming and J lost 2 bases; unmatched junction nucleotides: 5. Germline V gene sequence: CDR1 SGDLS, CDR2 YYNGEE.

This clone appeared many times. The DNA for the CDR3 is TGTGCCAGTAACCCCGGGTCGGGTAGCGGCAATGAGCAGTTCTTC. This gives the protein CASNPGSGSGNEQFF. The chain joins TRBV19 to TRBJ2-1, with D perhaps matching TRBD2 (6 bases). Per the germline V gene, CDR1 is LNHDA and CDR2 is SQIVND (reference sequence). The V end lost 7 bases, the J end lost 6 bases, and 19 bases lay between the germline ends. The CDR3 sequence is 15 residues long. The full variable domain, rest sourced from reference TRBV19 and TRBJ2-1, is DGGITQSPKYLFRKEGQNVTLSCEQNLNHDAMYWYRQDPGQGLRLIYYSQIVNDFQKGDIAEGYSVSREKKESFPLTVTSAQKNPTAFYLCASNPGSGSGNEQFFGPGTRLTVL.

As for this clone: The junction shows a germline mismatch at one end, possibly a read error. This sequence joins TRBV29-1 and TRBJ2-5; D is uncertain. The CDR3 has 12 amino acids. Germline values: CDR1 SQVTM, CDR2 ANQGSEA. The CDR3 region is CSVEDLVETQYF. The CDR3 DNA reads TGCAGCGTGGAAGATCTTGTGGAGACCCAGTACTTC.

This chain links TRBV29-1 with TRBJ2-5; TRBD2 matches at 7 bases. J was trimmed by 7 bases and V by 4 bases; bases with no gene match: 15. CDR1 is SQVTM, CDR2 ANQGSEA, per germline. The CDR3 consists of 15 residues. Here the CDR3 reads CSVARLAQEVGTQYF. Here the CDR3 DNA reads TGCAGCGTTGCGAGACTAGCCCAGGAGGTGGGGACCCAGTACTTC.

The chain links TRBV5-1 to TRBJ1-1; D uncertain. The CDR3 consists of 12 residues. Trimming removed 5 bases from V and 1 base from J, with 6 bases in between. Germline-derived CDR1 and CDR2 are SGHRS and YFSETQ. This CDR3 reads CASSRGNTEAFF. CDR3 DNA: TGCGCCAGCAGTCGGGGGAACACTGAAGCTTTCTTT.

The chain uses TRBV2 and TRBJ1-4; tentative D call: TRBD1 (5 bases). V shed 0 bases and J shed 13 bases, with 12 bases lying between them. Germline loops: CDR1 SNHLY, CDR2 FYNNEI. CDR3 length: 13 amino acids. The CDR3, as DNA: TGTGCCAGCAGTGAAGCGCCGACAGCCCCACTGTTTTTT. Translated: CASSEAPTAPLFF.

This clone has a handful of counts. The V call is TRBV29-1, the J call TRBJ2-7; possibly TRBD1 for D (5 bases). This CDR3 region has 10 residues. Trimming took 7 bases from V and 7 from J, leaving 11 bases between them. Looked up from germline, CDR1 is SQVTM and CDR2 is ANQGSEA. For the CDR3, the DNA is TGCAGCGCCTGGAAGGGGGAGCAGTACTTC. This translates into CSAWKGEQYF.

This sequence joins TRBV30 and TRBJ1-1; a weak D match, TRBD1 (6 bases). Deletions cut 3 bases from V and 3 bases from J, with 8 bases between. This CDR3 spans 12 amino acids. The V gene's germline CDR1 is GTSNPN and CDR2 SVGIG (reference sequence). Written as DNA, the CDR3 is TGTGCCTGGAGAAGGGGGGACACTGAAGCTTTCTTT. As protein: CAWRRGDTEAFF.

Concerning this clone: At one end the junction does not follow the germline gene, possibly because of a read error. The rearrangement links TRBV6-1 to TRBJ2-7; D possibly uses TRBD1 or TRBD2 (5 bases each). The length of the CDR3 is 11 residues. Germline loops: CDR1 MNHNS, CDR2 SASEGT. The CDR3 nucleotides are TGTGCCAGCGGACGAGCCTCCGGGGCAACCTTC. The encoded protein is CASGRASGATF.

The rearrangement uses TRBV5-1 and TRBJ2-5; D ambiguous. Germline CDR1 and CDR2: SGHRS and YFSETQ. Trimming took 2 bases from V and 4 from J, leaving 9 bases between them. CDR3 length: 13 residues. The CDR3 is CASSLSSAETQYF. CDR3 nucleotide sequence: TGCGCCAGCAGCTTAAGCAGCGCAGAGACCCAGTACTTC. The full variable domain, completed using reference TRBV5-1 and TRBJ2-5, is KAGVTQTPRYLIKTRGQQVTLSCSPISGHRSVSWYQQTPGQGLQFLFEYFSETQRNKGNFPGRFSGRQFSNSRSEMNVSTLELGDSALYLCASSLSSAETQYFGPGTRLLVL.

The V and J genes are TRBV29-1 and TRBJ1-2; D gene ambiguous. The CDR3 has 13 residues. The V end lost 1 base, the J end lost 5 bases, and 11 bases lay between the germline ends. The germline V gene has CDR1 SQVTM and CDR2 ANQGSEA. Here the CDR3 reads CSVEVGGGYGYTF. The CDR3 nucleotides are TGCAGCGTTGAAGTAGGCGGAGGGTATGGCTACACCTTC. Based on the CDR3 plus reference TRBV29-1 and TRBJ1-2, the full variable domain is SAVISQKPSRDICQRGTSLTIQCQVDSQVTMMFWYRQQPGQSLTLIATANQGSEATYESGFVIDKFPISRPNLTFSTLTVSNMSPEDSSIYLCSVEVGGGYGYTFGSGTRLTVV.

This chain uses TRBV7-9 with TRBJ1-1, with D perhaps matching TRBD1 (5 bases). Germline V CDR1 and CDR2: SEHNR, FQNEAQ (reference sequence). This CDR3 is 13 amino acids long. V lost 7 bases and J 0 bases, leaving 9 bases between the germline ends. This CDR3 reads CASTTGVNTEAFF. CDR3 nucleotides: TGTGCCAGCACCACGGGGGTGAACACTGAAGCTTTCTTT.

The genes are TRBV7-6 and TRBJ1-1; 11 nucleotides match TRBD1. J was trimmed by 4 bases and V by 5 bases; bases with no gene match: 6. The V gene's germline CDR1 is SGHVS and CDR2 FNYEAQ. This CDR3 region has 15 residues. CDR3 in amino acids: CASSTRTGGVTEAFF. The CDR3 DNA reads as TGTGCCAGCAGCACCCGGACAGGGGGCGTCACTGAAGCTTTCTTT.

The J gene is TRBJ2-3, the V gene TRBV30, with 8 bases identical to TRBD2. The CDR3 spans 13 residues. CDR1 and CDR2 (germline): GTSNPN, SVGIG (reference sequence). Trimming took 3 bases from V and 1 from J; bases not matched to a gene: 0. CDR3 bases: TGTGCCTGGAGGACTAGCGGCACAGATACGCAGTATTTT. As protein: CAWRTSGTDTQYF. The full variable domain, with the rest looked up from reference TRBV30 and TRBJ2-3, is SQTIHQWPATLVQPVGSPLSLECTVEGTSNPNLYWYRQAAGRGLQLLFYSVGIGQISSEVPQNLSASRPQDRQFILSSKKLLLSDSGFYLCAWRTSGTDTQYFGPGTRLTVL.

A single count supports this clone. The chain couples TRBV6-5 to TRBJ2-7, with 11 positions matching TRBD1. CDR1 and CDR2 (germline): MNHEY, SVGAGI. The length of the CDR3 is 14 residues. The trim removed 8 bases at V and 3 bases at J, leaving 6 bases unmatched. The CDR3 DNA reads TGTGCCAGCGCCTGGGGGACAGGGGGCTACGAGCAGTACTTC. Translated: CASAWGTGGYEQYF.